Included here is one T cell receptor beta chain sequence, with context. The source of the sample is a study of blood T cell repertoires in COVID-19. As handled by the study authors: Nucleated cell number was recorded as an estimate derived from reference gene primer amplification. Assay used: immunoSEQ multiplex PCR; TCRdb lists only in-frame clones, some missing. That table is the source of V, J and clone size, and D and trimming were worked out from the DNA. The repertoire consists of about 200,000 clones, with 85% to 90% occurring once and the leading ten covering 5.5% to 7.5%. This CDR3 is built from 12 residues. V was pared by 7 bases and J by 8 bases, with 12 bases between.

This TCR came from a man in his fifties or sixties who had recovered from COVID-19. The rearrangement joins TRBV12-3 or TRBV12-4 to TRBJ1-5; D uncertain. Source material: peripheral blood. The CDR3 nucleotides are TGTGCCAGCAACCCTACTGGAGAGCCCCAGCATTTT. Translation gives CASNPTGEPQHF.